The entry below describes one TCR beta chain. Germline V gene data show CDR1 as SGHAT and CDR2 as FQNNGV. Trimming pared 6 bases from V and 4 bases from J, leaving 18 bases between. The CDR3 length is 15 residues. Assay: immunoSEQ multiplex PCR; the TCRdb copy retains only in-frame clones and omits some. The sample has about 360,000 clones, roughly 88% seen once; the top ten hold roughly 2%. This entry is derived from a study of blood T cell repertoires in COVID-19. Overall study: Collection of acute and convalescent COVID-19 samples took place in the United States, Italy and Spain.

The study drew participants aged 18 to 89 years from approximately 23 US areas. Membership in each cohort depended on participant-reported clinical history. The sequenced sample was PBMCs or T cells enriched from blood (not recorded which). The clonotype originates from a woman in her forties with acute COVID-19. V gene TRBV11-2 combines with J gene TRBJ1-2, with D maybe TRBD1 (6 bases). This CDR3 reads CASSFPGRGAYGYTF. CDR3 bases: TGTGCCAGCAGTTTCCCGGGACGGGGGGCCTATGGCTACACCTTC.